The clone carrying this TCR beta chain came up many times. Its cognate antigen is unknown. Trimming removed 5 bases from V and 4 bases from J; junction bases left unmatched: 5. Germline CDR1 and CDR2: PRHDT and FYEKMQ (reference sequence). This CDR3 comprises 15 residues. This entry comes from a study of cytomegalovirus exposure and HLA in healthy donors. Study-level background: The roughly 120 million unique TCR beta sequences, from about 170 million T cells, were found by an earlier analysis. Overall study results and limits: When analyzed later, a missense DCLRE1C variant was found to be linked to TCR beta V- and J-gene trimming. Looking again later, the authors saw that most CMV-associated TCR beta chains seemed HLA-restricted.

Both 60 Vbeta primers and 13 Jbeta primers went into the PCR. Assay: immunoSEQ multiplex PCR; the TCRdb copy retains only in-frame clones and omits some. The sample carries some 100,000 clones, 65% to 80% recorded once. The material sequenced was PBMCs. The V and J genes are TRBV13 and TRBJ2-5, with 12 bases lining up with TRBD1. The clonotype was recovered from a woman between 18 and 29 years old in good health and CMV-seropositive. DNA for the CDR3: TGTGCCAGCAGCACCCGGGACAGGGGGCTAGAGACCCAGTACTTC. Translation gives CASSTRDRGLETQYF. Full variable domain (outside the CDR3, taken from reference TRBV13 and TRBJ2-5): AAGVIQSPRHLIKEKRETATLKCYPIPRHDTVYWYQQGPGQDPQFLISFYEKMQSDKGSIPDRFSAQQFSDYHSELNMSSLELGDSALYFCASSTRDRGLETQYFGPGTRLLVL.